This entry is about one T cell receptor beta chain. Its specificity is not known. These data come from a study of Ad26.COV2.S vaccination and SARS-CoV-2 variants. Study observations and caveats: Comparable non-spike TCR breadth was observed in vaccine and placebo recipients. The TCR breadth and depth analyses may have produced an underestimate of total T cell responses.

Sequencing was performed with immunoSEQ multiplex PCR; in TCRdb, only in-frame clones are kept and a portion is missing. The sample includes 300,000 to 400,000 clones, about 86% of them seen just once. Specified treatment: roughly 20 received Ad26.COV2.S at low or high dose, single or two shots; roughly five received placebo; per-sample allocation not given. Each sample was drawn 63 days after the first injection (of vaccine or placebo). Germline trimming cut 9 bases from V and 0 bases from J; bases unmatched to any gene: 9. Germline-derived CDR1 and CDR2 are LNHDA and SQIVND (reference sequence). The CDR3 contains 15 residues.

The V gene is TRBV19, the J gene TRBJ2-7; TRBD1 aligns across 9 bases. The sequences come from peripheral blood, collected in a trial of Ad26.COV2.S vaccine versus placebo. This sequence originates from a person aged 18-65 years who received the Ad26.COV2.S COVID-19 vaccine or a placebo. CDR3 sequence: CASTSGTGNSYEQYF. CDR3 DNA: TGTGCCAGCACATCCGGGACAGGGAACTCCTACGAGCAGTACTTC.